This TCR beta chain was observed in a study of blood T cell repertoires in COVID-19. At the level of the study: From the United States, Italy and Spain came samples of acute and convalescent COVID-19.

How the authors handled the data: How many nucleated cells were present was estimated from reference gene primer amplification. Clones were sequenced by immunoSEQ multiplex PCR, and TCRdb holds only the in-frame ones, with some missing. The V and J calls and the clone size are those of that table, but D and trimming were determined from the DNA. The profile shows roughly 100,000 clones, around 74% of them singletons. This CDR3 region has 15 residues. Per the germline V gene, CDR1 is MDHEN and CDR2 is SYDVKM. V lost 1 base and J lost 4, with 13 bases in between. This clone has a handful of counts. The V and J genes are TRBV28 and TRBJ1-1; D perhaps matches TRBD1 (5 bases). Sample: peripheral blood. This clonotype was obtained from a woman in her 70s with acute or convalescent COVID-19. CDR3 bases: TGTGCCAGCAGTTTATTCCGGGACTTGGGCACTGAAGCTTTCTTT. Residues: CASSLFRDLGTEAFF.